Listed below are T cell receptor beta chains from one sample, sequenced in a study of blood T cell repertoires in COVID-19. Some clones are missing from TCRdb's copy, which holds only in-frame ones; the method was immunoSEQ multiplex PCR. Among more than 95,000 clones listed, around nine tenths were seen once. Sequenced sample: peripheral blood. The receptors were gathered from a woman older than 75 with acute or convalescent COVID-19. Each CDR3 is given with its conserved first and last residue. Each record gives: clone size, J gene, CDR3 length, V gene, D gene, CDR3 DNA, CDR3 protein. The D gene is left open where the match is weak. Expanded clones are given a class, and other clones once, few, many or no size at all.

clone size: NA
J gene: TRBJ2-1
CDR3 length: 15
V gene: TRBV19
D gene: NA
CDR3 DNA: TGTGCCAGTAGTACCGCTTGGGGAGGACCCAATGAGCAGTTCTTC
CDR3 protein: CASSTAWGGPNEQFF

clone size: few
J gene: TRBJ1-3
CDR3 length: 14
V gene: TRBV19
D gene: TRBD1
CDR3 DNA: TGTGCCAGCAACGACAGGGGGCTTGGAAACACCATATATTTT
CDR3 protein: CASNDRGLGNTIYF

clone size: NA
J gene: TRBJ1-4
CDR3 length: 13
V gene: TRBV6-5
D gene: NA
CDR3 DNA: TGTGCCAGCAGAAGGACTAGTAATGAAAAACTGTTTTTT
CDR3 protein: CASRRTSNEKLFF

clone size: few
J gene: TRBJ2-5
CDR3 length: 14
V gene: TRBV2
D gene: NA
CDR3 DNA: TGTGCCAGCAGACTTGACAGTCTCCAAGAGACCCAGTACTTC
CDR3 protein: CASRLDSLQETQYF

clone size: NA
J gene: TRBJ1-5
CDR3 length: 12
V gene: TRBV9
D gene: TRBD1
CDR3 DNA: TGTGCCAGCGGGACAGGGGATCAGCCCCAGCATTTT
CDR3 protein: CASGTGDQPQHF

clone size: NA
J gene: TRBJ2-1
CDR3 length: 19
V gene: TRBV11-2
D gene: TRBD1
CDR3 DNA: TGTGCCAGCAGCTACGGGGACAGGGATTACTTAAGCTCCTACAATGAGCAGTTCTTC
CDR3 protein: CASSYGDRDYLSSYNEQFF

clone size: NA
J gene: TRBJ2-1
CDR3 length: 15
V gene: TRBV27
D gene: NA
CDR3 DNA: TGTGCCAGCAGTGCCGCTTGGCGGGCGTACAATGAGCAGTTCTTC
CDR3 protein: CASSAAWRAYNEQFF

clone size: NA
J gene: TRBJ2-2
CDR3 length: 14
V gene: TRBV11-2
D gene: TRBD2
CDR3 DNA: TGTGCCAGCAGCGTACTAGCGGTCACCGGGGAGCTGTTTTTT
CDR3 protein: CASSVLAVTGELFF

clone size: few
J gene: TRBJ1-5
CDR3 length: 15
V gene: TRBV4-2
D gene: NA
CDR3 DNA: TGTGCCAGCAGCCAAGATTCGGCGGGGGGTCAGCCCCAGCATTTT
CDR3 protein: CASSQDSAGGQPQHF

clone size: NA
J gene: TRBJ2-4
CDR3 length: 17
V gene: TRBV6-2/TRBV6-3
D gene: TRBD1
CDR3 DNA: TGTGCCAGCAGTTACGGCCGGGACAGGGGGTCCAAAAACATTCAGTACTTC
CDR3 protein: CASSYGRDRGSKNIQYF

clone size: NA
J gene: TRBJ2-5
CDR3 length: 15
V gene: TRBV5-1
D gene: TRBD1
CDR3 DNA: TGCGCCAGCAGCTACGGACAGGGGACGATGGAGACCCAGTACTTC
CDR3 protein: CASSYGQGTMETQYF

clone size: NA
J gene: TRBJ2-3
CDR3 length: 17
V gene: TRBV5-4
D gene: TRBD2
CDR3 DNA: TGTGCCAGCAGCCCGACAATAGCGGGAGACGGCACAGATACGCAGTATTTT
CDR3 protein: CASSPTIAGDGTDTQYF

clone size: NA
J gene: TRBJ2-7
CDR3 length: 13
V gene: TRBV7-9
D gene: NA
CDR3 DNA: TGTGCCAGCAGCCCCCGGACTCCCTACGAGCAGTACTTC
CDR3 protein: CASSPRTPYEQYF

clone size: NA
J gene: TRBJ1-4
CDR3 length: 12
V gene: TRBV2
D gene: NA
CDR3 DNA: TGTGCCAGCAACGCTATAAAGGAAAAACTGTTTTTT
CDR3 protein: CASNAIKEKLFF

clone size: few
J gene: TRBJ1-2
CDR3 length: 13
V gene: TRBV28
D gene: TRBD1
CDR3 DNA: TGTGCCAGCAGTCGGACAGGGCACTATGGCTACACCTTC
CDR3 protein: CASSRTGHYGYTF

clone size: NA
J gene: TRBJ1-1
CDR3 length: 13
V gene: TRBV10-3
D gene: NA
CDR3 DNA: TGTGCCATTTGGCGGGGCGGGAACACTGAAGCTTTCTTT
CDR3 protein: CAIWRGGNTEAFF

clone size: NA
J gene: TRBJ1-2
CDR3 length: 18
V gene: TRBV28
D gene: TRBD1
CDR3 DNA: TGTGCCAGCAGTGCTCCTCCGGGACAGGGGGCGACTATCTATGGCTACACCTTC
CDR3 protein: CASSAPPGQGATIYGYTF

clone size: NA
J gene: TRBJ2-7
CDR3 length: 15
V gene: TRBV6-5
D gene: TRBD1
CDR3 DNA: TGTGCCAGCAGTTACTCGACAGGGGGTTCCTACGAGCAGTACTTC
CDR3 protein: CASSYSTGGSYEQYF

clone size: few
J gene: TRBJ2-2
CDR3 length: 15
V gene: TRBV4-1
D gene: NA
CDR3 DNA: TGCGCCAGCAGCACAACGGAGACGTCGACCGGGGAGCTGTTTTTT
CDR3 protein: CASSTTETSTGELFF

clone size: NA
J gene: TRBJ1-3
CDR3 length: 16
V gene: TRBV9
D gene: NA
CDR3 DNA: TGTGCCAGCAGCGCCGAGGGAGGGGGGCCTGGAAACACCATATATTTT
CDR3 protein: CASSAEGGGPGNTIYF

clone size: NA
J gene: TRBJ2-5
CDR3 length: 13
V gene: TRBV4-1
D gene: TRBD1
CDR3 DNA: TGCGCCAGCAGCCATGAACAGGGGGAGACCCAGTACTTC
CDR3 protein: CASSHEQGETQYF

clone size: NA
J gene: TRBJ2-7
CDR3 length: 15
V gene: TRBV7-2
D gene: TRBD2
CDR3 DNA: TGTGCCAGCAGCTTAGCGCAACGGGGGGCCTACGAGCAGTACTTC
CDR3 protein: CASSLAQRGAYEQYF

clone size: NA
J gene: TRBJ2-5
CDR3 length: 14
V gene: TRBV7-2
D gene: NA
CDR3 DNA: TGTGCCAGCAGCCGCGGACTGATGAAAGAGACCCAGTACTTC
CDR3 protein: CASSRGLMKETQYF

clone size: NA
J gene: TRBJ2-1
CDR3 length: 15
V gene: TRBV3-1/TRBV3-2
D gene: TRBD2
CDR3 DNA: TGTGCCAGCAGCCCTACTAGCGGGGGGGGTAATGAGCAGTTCTTC
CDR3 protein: CASSPTSGGGNEQFF

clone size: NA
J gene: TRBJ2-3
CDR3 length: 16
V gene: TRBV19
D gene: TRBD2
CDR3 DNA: TGTGCCAGTAGTACCTTGACTAGCGGGGGGTGGGATACGCAGTATTTT
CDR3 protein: CASSTLTSGGWDTQYF

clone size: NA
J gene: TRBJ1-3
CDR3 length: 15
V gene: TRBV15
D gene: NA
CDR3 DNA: TGTGCCACCAGCAGGACCGCAGGTTCTGGAAACACCATATATTTT
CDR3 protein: CATSRTAGSGNTIYF